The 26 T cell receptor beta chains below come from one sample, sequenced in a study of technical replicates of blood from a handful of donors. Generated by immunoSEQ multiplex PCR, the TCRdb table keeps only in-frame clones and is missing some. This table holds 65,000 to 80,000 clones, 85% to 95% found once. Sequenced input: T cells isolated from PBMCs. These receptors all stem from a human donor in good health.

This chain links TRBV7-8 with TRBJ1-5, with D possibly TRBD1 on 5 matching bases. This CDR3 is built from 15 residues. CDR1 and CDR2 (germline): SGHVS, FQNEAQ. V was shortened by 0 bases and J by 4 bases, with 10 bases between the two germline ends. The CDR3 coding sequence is TGTGCCAGCAGCTTAGCAGGGGAGGGAAATCAGCCCCAGCATTTT. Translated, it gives CASSLAGEGNQPQHF. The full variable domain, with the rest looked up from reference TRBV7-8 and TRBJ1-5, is GAGVSQSPRYKVAKRGQDVALRCDPISGHVSLFWYQQALGQGPEFLTYFQNEAQLDKSGLPSDRFFAERPEGSVSTLKIQRTQQEDSAVYLCASSLAGEGNQPQHFGDGTRLSIL.

The CDR3 is CASSIKGGRDYNEQFF. The CDR3 nucleotides are TGTGCCAGTAGTATAAAGGGCGGGAGGGACTACAATGAGCAGTTCTTC. The V gene is TRBV19, the J gene TRBJ2-1, with 9 bases that match TRBD2. Germline V gene lookup returns CDR1 LNHDA and CDR2 SQIVND (reference sequence). The CDR3 spans 16 residues. J was trimmed by 3 bases and V by 2 bases; bases with no gene match: 5.

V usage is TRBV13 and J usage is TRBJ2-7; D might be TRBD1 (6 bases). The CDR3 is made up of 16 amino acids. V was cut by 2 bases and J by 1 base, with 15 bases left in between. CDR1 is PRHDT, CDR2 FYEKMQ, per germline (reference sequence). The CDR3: CASSLLFPGDSYEQYF. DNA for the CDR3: TGTGCCAGCAGCTTACTATTCCCAGGGGATTCCTACGAGCAGTACTTC.

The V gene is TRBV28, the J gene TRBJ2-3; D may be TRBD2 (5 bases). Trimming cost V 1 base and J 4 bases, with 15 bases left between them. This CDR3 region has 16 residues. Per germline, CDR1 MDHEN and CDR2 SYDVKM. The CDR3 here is CASSLSFGGRSDTQYF. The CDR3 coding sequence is TGTGCCAGCAGTTTATCCTTCGGCGGGCGGTCAGATACGCAGTATTTT.

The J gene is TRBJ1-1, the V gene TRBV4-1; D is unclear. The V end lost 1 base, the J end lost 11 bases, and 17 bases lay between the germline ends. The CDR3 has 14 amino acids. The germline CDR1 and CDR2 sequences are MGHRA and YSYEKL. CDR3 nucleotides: TGCGCCAGCAGCCAAGCACGGGTCTCTTCGACCGCTTTCTTT. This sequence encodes CASSQARVSSTAFF.

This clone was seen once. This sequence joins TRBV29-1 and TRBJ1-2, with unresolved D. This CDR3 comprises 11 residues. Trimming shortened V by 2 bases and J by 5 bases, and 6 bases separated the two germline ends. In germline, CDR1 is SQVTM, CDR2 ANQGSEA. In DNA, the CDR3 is TGCAGCGTTGAACACCTATATGGCTACACCTTC. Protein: CSVEHLYGYTF.

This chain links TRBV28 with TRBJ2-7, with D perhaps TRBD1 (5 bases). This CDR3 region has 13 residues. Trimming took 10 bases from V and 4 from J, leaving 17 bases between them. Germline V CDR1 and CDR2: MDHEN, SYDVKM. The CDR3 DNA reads TGTGCCACCCGCGGAACAGGCCCTTACGAGCAGTACTTC. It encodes CATRGTGPYEQYF.

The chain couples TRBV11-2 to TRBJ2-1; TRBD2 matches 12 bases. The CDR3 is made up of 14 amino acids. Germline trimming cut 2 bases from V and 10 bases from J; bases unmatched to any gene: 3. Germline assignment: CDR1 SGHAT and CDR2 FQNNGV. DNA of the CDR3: TGTGCCAGCAGCTTAAGACTAGCGGGAGTGGAGCAGTTCTTC. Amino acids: CASSLRLAGVEQFF.

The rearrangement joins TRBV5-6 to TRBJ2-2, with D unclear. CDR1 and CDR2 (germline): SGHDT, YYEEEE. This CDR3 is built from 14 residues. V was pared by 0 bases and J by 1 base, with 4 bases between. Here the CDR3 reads CASSLDWNTGELFF. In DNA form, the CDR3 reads TGTGCCAGCAGCTTGGACTGGAACACCGGGGAGCTGTTTTTT.

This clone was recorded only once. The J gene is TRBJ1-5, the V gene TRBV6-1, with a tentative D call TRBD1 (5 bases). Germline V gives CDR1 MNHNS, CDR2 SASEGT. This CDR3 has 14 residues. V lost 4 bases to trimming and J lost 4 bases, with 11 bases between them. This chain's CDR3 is CASSAGTANQPQHF. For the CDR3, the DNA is TGTGCCAGCAGTGCGGGGACTGCTAATCAGCCCCAGCATTTT.

The CDR3 reads CASSGENINTEAFF. In DNA form, the CDR3 reads TGTGCCAGCAGTGGCGAGAATATAAACACTGAAGCTTTCTTT. The chain recombines TRBV2 with TRBJ1-1, with D hard to call. This CDR3 region has 14 residues. V lost 4 bases to trimming and J lost 2 bases, with 11 bases between them. The V gene's germline CDR1 is SNHLY and CDR2 FYNNEI.

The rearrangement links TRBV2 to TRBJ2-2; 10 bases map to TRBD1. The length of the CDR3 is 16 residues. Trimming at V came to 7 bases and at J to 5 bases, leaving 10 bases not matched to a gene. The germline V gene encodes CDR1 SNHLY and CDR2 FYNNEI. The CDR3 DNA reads TGTGCCAGCAAAGTCTGGGGGACAGGGGAAACCGGGGAGCTGTTTTTT. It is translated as CASKVWGTGETGELFF.

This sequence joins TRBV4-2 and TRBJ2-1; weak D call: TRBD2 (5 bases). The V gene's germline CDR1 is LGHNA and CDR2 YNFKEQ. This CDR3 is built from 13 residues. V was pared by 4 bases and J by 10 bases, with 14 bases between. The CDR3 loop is CASSLVRDGEQFF. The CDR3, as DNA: TGTGCCAGCAGCCTTGTACGGGATGGAGAGCAGTTCTTC.

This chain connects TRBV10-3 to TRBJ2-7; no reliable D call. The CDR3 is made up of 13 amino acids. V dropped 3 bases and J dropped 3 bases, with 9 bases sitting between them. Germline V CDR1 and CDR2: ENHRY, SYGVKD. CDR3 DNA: TGTGCCATCAGTGACGGCGGAAGCTACGAGCAGTACTTC. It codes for CAISDGGSYEQYF.

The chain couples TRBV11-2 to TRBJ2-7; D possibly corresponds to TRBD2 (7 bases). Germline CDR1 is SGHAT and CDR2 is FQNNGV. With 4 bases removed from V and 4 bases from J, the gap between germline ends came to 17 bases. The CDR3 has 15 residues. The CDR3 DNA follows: TGTGCCAGCAGCTCAGGGGCTAGCGGTAAATACGAGCAGTACTTC. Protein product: CASSSGASGKYEQYF.

CDR3 nucleotide sequence: TGTGCCAGCAGCCTGCGACAGGCTGGGGAAAAACTGTTTTTT. Amino acid sequence: CASSLRQAGEKLFF. The chain links TRBV7-8 to TRBJ1-4; a possible D gene is TRBD1 (6 bases). The V end lost 5 bases, the J end lost 8 bases, and 15 bases lay between the germline ends. The CDR3 extends over 14 amino acids. CDR1 and CDR2 (germline): SGHVS, FQNEAQ.

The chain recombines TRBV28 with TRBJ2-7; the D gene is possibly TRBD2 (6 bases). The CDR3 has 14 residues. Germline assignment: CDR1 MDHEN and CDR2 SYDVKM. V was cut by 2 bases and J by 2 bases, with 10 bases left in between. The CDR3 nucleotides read TGTGCCAGCAGTTTAGGGACTTCTCCCTACGAGCAGTACTTC. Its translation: CASSLGTSPYEQYF.

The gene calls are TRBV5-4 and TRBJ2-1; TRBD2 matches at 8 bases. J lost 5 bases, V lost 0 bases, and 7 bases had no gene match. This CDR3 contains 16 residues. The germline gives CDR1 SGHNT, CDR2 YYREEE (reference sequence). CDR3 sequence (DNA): TGTGCCAGCAGCTTGGAACGGGAGGGCCCCGACAATGAGCAGTTCTTC. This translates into CASSLEREGPDNEQFF.

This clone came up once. This CDR3 reads CASSPDRGDTIYF. CDR3 DNA: TGCGCCAGCAGCCCGGACAGGGGAGACACCATATATTTT. The chain joins TRBV4-1 to TRBJ1-3; 9 bases map to TRBD1. After removal of 4 bases from V and 8 bases from J, the junction contained 3 bases not matched to a gene. This CDR3 contains 13 residues. In germline, CDR1 is MGHRA, CDR2 YSYEKL.

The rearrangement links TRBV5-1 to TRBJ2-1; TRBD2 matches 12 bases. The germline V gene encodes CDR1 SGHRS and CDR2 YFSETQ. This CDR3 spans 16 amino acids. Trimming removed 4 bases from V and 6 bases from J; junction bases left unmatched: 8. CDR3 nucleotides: TGCGCCAGCAGCCGGAGACTAGCGGGAGAGGTCAATGAGCAGTTCTTC. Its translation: CASSRRLAGEVNEQFF. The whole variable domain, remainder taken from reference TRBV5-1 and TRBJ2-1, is KAGVTQTPRYLIKTRGQQVTLSCSPISGHRSVSWYQQTPGQGLQFLFEYFSETQRNKGNFPGRFSGRQFSNSRSEMNVSTLELGDSALYLCASSRRLAGEVNEQFFGPGTRLTVL.

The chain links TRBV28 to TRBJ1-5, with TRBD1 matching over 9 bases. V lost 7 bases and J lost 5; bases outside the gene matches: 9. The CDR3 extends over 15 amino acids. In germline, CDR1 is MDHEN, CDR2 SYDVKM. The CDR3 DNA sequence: TGTGCCAGCACCCCCACCGGGACAGGGTATCAGCCCCAGCATTTT. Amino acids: CASTPTGTGYQPQHF.

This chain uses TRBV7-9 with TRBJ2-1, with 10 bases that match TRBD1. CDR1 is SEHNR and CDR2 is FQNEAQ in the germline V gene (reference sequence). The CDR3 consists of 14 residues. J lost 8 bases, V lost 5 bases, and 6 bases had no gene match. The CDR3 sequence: CASSHWTGGDEQFF. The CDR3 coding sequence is TGTGCCAGCAGCCACTGGACAGGGGGTGATGAGCAGTTCTTC.

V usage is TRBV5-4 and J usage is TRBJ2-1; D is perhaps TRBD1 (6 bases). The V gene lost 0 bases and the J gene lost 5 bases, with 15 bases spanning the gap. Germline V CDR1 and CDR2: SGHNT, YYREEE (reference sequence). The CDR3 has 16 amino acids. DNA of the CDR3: TGTGCCAGCAGCTTGGAAACTAACAGGGAACACAATGAGCAGTTCTTC. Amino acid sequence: CASSLETNREHNEQFF.

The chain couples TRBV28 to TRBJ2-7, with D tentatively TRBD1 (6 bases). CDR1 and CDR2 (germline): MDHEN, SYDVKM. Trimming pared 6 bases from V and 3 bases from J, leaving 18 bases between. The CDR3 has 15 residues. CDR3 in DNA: TGTGCCAGCAGCCCCTGGACGGACAGTAACTACGAGCAGTACTTC. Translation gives CASSPWTDSNYEQYF.

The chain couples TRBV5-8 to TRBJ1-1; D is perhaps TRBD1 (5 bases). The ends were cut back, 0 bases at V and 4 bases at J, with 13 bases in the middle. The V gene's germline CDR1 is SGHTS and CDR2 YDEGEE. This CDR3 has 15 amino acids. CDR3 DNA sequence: TGTGCCAGCAGCTTGGGCGGGACGTTCGGCACTGAAGCTTTCTTT. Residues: CASSLGGTFGTEAFF.

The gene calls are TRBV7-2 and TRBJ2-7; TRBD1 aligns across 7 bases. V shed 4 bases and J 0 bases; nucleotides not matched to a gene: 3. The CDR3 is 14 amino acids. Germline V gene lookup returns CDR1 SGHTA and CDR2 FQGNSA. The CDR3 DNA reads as TGTGCCAGCAGCTCATGGACAGGCTCCTACGAGCAGTACTTC. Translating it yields CASSSWTGSYEQYF.